This T cell receptor (beta chain) was identified during a study of cytomegalovirus exposure and HLA in healthy donors. Some clones are missing from TCRdb's copy, which holds only in-frame ones; the method was immunoSEQ multiplex PCR. This table has tens of thousands of clones, 88% appearing once. The donors were members of the validation cohort comprising about 130 subjects, separate from the roughly 670-subject first cohort. The sequenced sample was PBMCs. The clonotype originates from a woman aged 30 to 39 in good health and CMV-seronegative.

In DNA, the CDR3 is TGTGCCAGCAGCCTTCTTGGGGGGTCCTACGAGCAGTACTTC. Translation gives CASSLLGGSYEQYF. V and J are TRBV5-6 and TRBJ2-7, with D perhaps matching TRBD2 (6 bases). Germline V gene data show CDR1 as SGHDT and CDR2 as YYEEEE. The CDR3 runs to 14 residues. V was pared by 4 bases and J by 1 base, with 12 bases between.